This T cell receptor (beta chain) was captured by sequencing in a study of Ad26.COV2.S vaccination and SARS-CoV-2 variants. General observations from the study: Non-spike TCR breadth did not differ much between vaccine and placebo recipients.

Sequencing used immunoSEQ multiplex PCR; TCRdb keeps in-frame clones, though not all of them. Of a few hundred thousand clones in the sample, around 87% were seen once. Details on this clone: Its matching antigen is unknown.

This sample's treatment: 15 to 20 received Ad26.COV2.S at low or high dose, single or two shots; roughly 5 received placebo; per-sample allocation not given. The samples were gathered on day 63 after the first injection of vaccine or placebo. Whoever gave the sample was an adult aged 18-55 years in Boston. The CDR3 is 15 amino acids. V was shortened by 6 bases and J by 4 bases, with 16 bases between the two germline ends. Germline lookup yields CDR1 MNHEY and CDR2 SVGAGI. The J gene is TRBJ1-3, the V gene TRBV6-5; D remains ambiguous. Material: peripheral blood, obtained in a trial of Ad26.COV2.S vaccine versus placebo. This TCR came from a person aged 18-60 years who received the Ad26.COV2.S COVID-19 vaccine or a placebo. The CDR3 loop reads CASSPQPTGGNTIYF. The CDR3 DNA is TGTGCCAGCAGCCCGCAGCCGACGGGCGGAAACACCATATATTTT.